The clone carrying this T cell receptor beta chain was counted many times. Original processing methods: Counting gave a median of roughly 97,000 TCRs per sample, with values ranging from roughly 20,000 to 750,000. TCRdb itself ran the RACE reads through MiXCR, one entry per CDR3 protein. The V and J calls follow TCRdb's processing rather than the paper's. Among roughly 80,000 distinct CDR3 sequences, 8.5% to 10% were seen once, and the ten largest hold less than 2%. The data belong to a study of human T cells and chemical hapten exposure. About the study: Per-sample variation in TCR yield stemmed mainly from small pooled library volume differences.

CDR1 and CDR2 (germline): LGHNA, YSLEER. V lost 0 bases and J lost 0, with 15 bases in between. There are 19 residues in the CDR3. Noted time point: healthy volunteer bleed at 6 weeks. Whole blood that had not been fractionated was the source of extracted total RNA. The sequenced material came from whole blood. V usage is TRBV4-3 and J usage is TRBJ2-6; D is uncertain. This clonotype originated in a female donor in good health. Some clones in this sample may be carry-over from other donors' samples. The CDR3 nucleotides are TGCGCCAGCAGCCAAGATCTAAGCGCGGCGGACTCTGGGGCCAACGTCCTGACTTTC. Encoded protein: CASSQDLSAADSGANVLTF.